These 18 T cell receptor beta chains were sequenced from one sample in a study of cytomegalovirus exposure and HLA in healthy donors. PCR employed 60 Vbeta and 13 Jbeta primers. Sequenced by immunoSEQ multiplex PCR; TCRdb stores in-frame clones only, minus some. The table records 110,000 to 150,000 clones, roughly 78% of them present only once. What was sequenced was PBMCs. The receptors come from a female donor in good health and CMV-seronegative.

The gene calls are TRBV2 and TRBJ2-6; 11 bases fit TRBD1. V lost 6 bases and J lost 3; bases outside the gene matches: 4. The germline V gene encodes CDR1 SNHLY and CDR2 FYNNEI. CDR3 length equals 16 residues. The CDR3 DNA reads as TGTGCCAGCAGGAAGGGACAGGGGGGTGGGGCCAACGTCCTGACTTTC. Protein sequence: CASRKGQGGGANVLTF.

The CDR3 protein is CASSIHPRTGLNYGYTF. The CDR3 DNA reads TGTGCCAGTAGTATACATCCCCGCACAGGGCTCAACTATGGCTACACCTTC. The V and J genes are TRBV19 and TRBJ1-2; tentative D call: TRBD1 (6 bases). CDR1 LNHDA and CDR2 SQIVND come from the germline V gene (reference sequence). The CDR3 runs 17 residues. Between the trimmed V and J ends, which lost 2 bases and 2 bases, there was a span of 18 bases. The entire variable domain, with the rest obtained from reference TRBV19 and TRBJ1-2, is as follows: DGGITQSPKYLFRKEGQNVTLSCEQNLNHDAMYWYRQDPGQGLRLIYYSQIVNDFQKGDIAEGYSVSREKKESFPLTVTSAQKNPTAFYLCASSIHPRTGLNYGYTFGSGTRLTVV.

Only one count was recorded for this clone. Written as DNA, the CDR3 is TGTGCCAGCAGTGACTCCGGGGTCTATGGCTACACCTTC. This translates into CASSDSGVYGYTF. The V call is TRBV6-1, the J call TRBJ1-2; D is uncertain. V lost 3 bases and J lost 4, with 9 bases in between. The CDR3 sequence is 13 residues long. CDR1 MNHNS and CDR2 SASEGT come from the germline V gene.

The chain is built from TRBV5-1 and TRBJ2-1; D is perhaps TRBD1 (5 bases). Between the trimmed V and J ends, which lost 0 bases and 4 bases, there was a span of 17 bases. There are 17 residues in the CDR3. Germline V gene sequence: CDR1 SGHRS, CDR2 YFSETQ. CDR3 sequence reads: CASSLGSGPPRYNEQFF. The DNA for the CDR3 is TGCGCCAGCAGCTTGGGCTCAGGGCCCCCCCGTTACAATGAGCAGTTCTTC.

V and J are TRBV6-1 and TRBJ1-2; TRBD1 aligns across 8 bases. This CDR3 region has 14 residues. Germline V CDR1 and CDR2: MNHNS, SASEGT. With 6 bases clipped from V and 8 bases from J, the junction kept 11 bases outside the gene matches. CDR3 in amino acids: CASRRDRYITGYTF. DNA of the CDR3: TGTGCCAGCAGACGGGACAGGTACATAACGGGCTACACCTTC.

The chain carries TRBV5-1 and TRBJ1-1, with D perhaps TRBD1 (6 bases). The CDR3 runs 15 residues. Trimming removed 0 bases from V and 1 base from J, with 10 bases in between. Germline V lookup: CDR1 SGHRS, CDR2 YFSETQ. CDR3 in amino acids: CASSLEQGSNTEAFF. The CDR3 DNA follows: TGCGCCAGCAGCTTGGAACAGGGATCGAACACTGAAGCTTTCTTT.

The chain joins TRBV5-1 to TRBJ1-2; the D is unclear. V was shortened by 3 bases and J by 8 bases, with 11 bases between the two germline ends. The CDR3 has 12 amino acids. In germline, CDR1 is SGHRS, CDR2 YFSETQ. CDR3: CASSSEIGGYTF. CDR3 nucleotide sequence: TGCGCCAGCAGCTCAGAAATTGGCGGCTACACCTTC. The entire variable domain, with the rest obtained from reference TRBV5-1 and TRBJ1-2, is as follows: KAGVTQTPRYLIKTRGQQVTLSCSPISGHRSVSWYQQTPGQGLQFLFEYFSETQRNKGNFPGRFSGRQFSNSRSEMNVSTLELGDSALYLCASSSEIGGYTFGSGTRLTVV.

This clone was seen a handful of times. CDR3 residues: CASRGDRGREQYF. The CDR3 nucleotides read TGTGCCAGCAGAGGGGACAGGGGGCGCGAGCAGTACTTC. The chain combines TRBV6-5 with TRBJ2-7, with TRBD1 matching over 12 bases. V shed 6 bases, J shed 6 bases, and the junction held 3 bases outside the gene matches. Germline V gene sequence: CDR1 MNHEY, CDR2 SVGAGI. CDR3 size: 13 residues.

There are a few counts of this clone. The chain couples TRBV4-3 to TRBJ1-4, with D tentatively TRBD1 (5 bases). CDR3 length: 15 residues. Germline loops: CDR1 LGHNA, CDR2 YSLEER. Trimming removed 0 bases at V and 8 bases at J, with 13 bases between. The chain's CDR3 is CASSQDGRGLEKLFF. The CDR3 DNA follows: TGCGCCAGCAGCCAAGATGGAAGGGGATTGGAAAAACTGTTTTTT.

V usage is TRBV5-1 and J usage is TRBJ2-5, with a weak D call TRBD2 (7 bases). The V and J ends lost 0 bases and 5 bases respectively, with 11 bases between them. Germline V CDR1 and CDR2: SGHRS, YFSETQ. CDR3 size: 14 residues. The CDR3 nucleotides are TGCGCCAGCAGCTTGGGCGGGGGCCAGGAGACCCAGTACTTC. It translates to CASSLGGGQETQYF. Full variable domain (outside the CDR3, taken from reference TRBV5-1 and TRBJ2-5): KAGVTQTPRYLIKTRGQQVTLSCSPISGHRSVSWYQQTPGQGLQFLFEYFSETQRNKGNFPGRFSGRQFSNSRSEMNVSTLELGDSALYLCASSLGGGQETQYFGPGTRLLVL.

This chain links TRBV18 with TRBJ1-4; TRBD1 is a possible D gene (5 bases). The CDR3 is 15 residues long. Germline V CDR1 and CDR2: KGHSH, LQKENI. The V end lost 3 bases, the J end lost 2 bases, and 10 bases lay between the germline ends. DNA of the CDR3: TGTGCCAGCTCACCTCTACGGGGGACTAATGAAAAACTGTTTTTT. Protein product: CASSPLRGTNEKLFF.

This clone has more than one count but fewer than ten. The J gene is TRBJ1-4, the V gene TRBV18; 9 bases fit TRBD1. In germline, CDR1 is KGHSH, CDR2 LQKENI. The CDR3 runs to 15 residues. V shed 3 bases and J 5 bases; nucleotides not matched to a gene: 4. The CDR3 sequence is CASSPGTGRNEKLFF. The CDR3 region has the DNA TGTGCCAGCTCACCCGGGACAGGGCGAAATGAAAAACTGTTTTTT.

This chain links TRBV7-6 with TRBJ1-2, with TRBD1 matching over 7 bases. This CDR3 is built from 13 residues. Germline trimming cut 4 bases from V and 5 bases from J; bases unmatched to any gene: 4. Germline V gene sequence: CDR1 SGHVS, CDR2 FNYEAQ. The CDR3, as DNA: TGTGCCAGCAGCTGGGGACAGCAGTATGGCTACACCTTC. Its protein product is CASSWGQQYGYTF.

The chain links TRBV7-9 to TRBJ1-1; D is uncertain. The V and J ends lost 5 bases and 0 bases respectively, with 13 bases between them. This CDR3 has 15 amino acids. From germline, CDR1 is SEHNR and CDR2 FQNEAQ (reference sequence). The DNA for the CDR3 is TGTGCCAGCAGCCTCCTAGCAGGACTGAACACTGAAGCTTTCTTT. It encodes CASSLLAGLNTEAFF. Looking up the rest from reference TRBV7-9 and TRBJ1-1 gives the full variable domain: DTGVSQNPRHKITKRGQNVTFRCDPISEHNRLYWYRQTLGQGPEFLTYFQNEAQLEKSRLLSDRFSAERPKGSFSTLEIQRTEQGDSAMYLCASSLLAGLNTEAFFGQGTRLTVV.

This chain joins TRBV7-3 and TRBJ2-5; 13 bases map to TRBD2. Germline lookup yields CDR1 SGHTA and CDR2 FQGTGA. The CDR3 covers 15 residues. The J segment lost 5 bases and the V segment lost 5 bases, leaving 5 bases of the junction unmatched. Here the CDR3 reads CASSTSGGAWETQYF. The CDR3 coding sequence is TGTGCCAGCAGCACTAGCGGGGGGGCCTGGGAGACCCAGTACTTC.

This clone was seen once. The chain joins TRBV28 to TRBJ1-2; maybe TRBD1 (5 bases). Trimming stripped 5 bases from V and 8 bases from J, with 15 bases between. The germline gives CDR1 MDHEN, CDR2 SYDVKM. The CDR3 runs 13 residues. The CDR3 region has the DNA TGTGCCAGCAGTCGCTCCAGGGTTAACGGCTACACCTTC. Amino acid sequence: CASSRSRVNGYTF.

This clone turned up a few times. The V and J genes are TRBV2 and TRBJ1-1; possible D gene TRBD1, 5 bases. The V and J ends lost 6 bases and 2 bases respectively, with 13 bases between them. This CDR3 is 14 amino acids long. CDR1 is SNHLY, CDR2 FYNNEI, per germline. The DNA of the CDR3 is TGTGCCAGCAGCGCCAGGGTTCTCAACACTGAAGCTTTCTTT. This codes for CASSARVLNTEAFF.

The J gene is TRBJ1-1, the V gene TRBV7-6; no clear D gene. CDR3 size: 13 residues. With 0 bases removed from V and 8 bases from J, the gap between germline ends came to 10 bases. Germline CDR1 SGHVS, CDR2 FNYEAQ. The CDR3 here is CASSLALQTEAFF. The CDR3 nucleotides are TGTGCCAGCAGCTTAGCGTTGCAGACAGAAGCTTTCTTT. Looking up the rest from reference TRBV7-6 and TRBJ1-1 gives the full variable domain: GAGVSQSPRYKVTKRGQDVALRCDPISGHVSLYWYRQALGQGPEFLTYFNYEAQQDKSGLPNDRFSAERPEGSISTLTIQRTEQRDSAMYRCASSLALQTEAFFGQGTRLTVV.